These 30 T cell receptor beta chains were all obtained from the same sample, sequenced in a study of blood T cell repertoires in COVID-19. Here immunoSEQ multiplex PCR was the method, and the copy in TCRdb shows in-frame clones only, minus some. The sample holds some 150,000 clones, over 75% seen once. The material sequenced was peripheral blood. The receptors come from a woman aged 40 to 55 with acute or convalescent COVID-19.

The J gene is TRBJ1-1, the V gene TRBV6-5, with 7 bases identical to TRBD1. Trimming cost V 6 bases and J 4 bases; bases outside gene matches: 8. The CDR3 extends over 14 amino acids. Germline V gene sequence: CDR1 MNHEY, CDR2 SVGAGI. As DNA, the CDR3 is TGTGCCAGCAGCGATAGGGGGCCGGGCACTGAAGCTTTCTTT. Residues: CASSDRGPGTEAFF.

The V call is TRBV23-1, the J call TRBJ2-7, with D perhaps matching TRBD2 (5 bases). TRBV23-1 carries the ORF label, with uncertain function. Trimming left V 4 bases short and J 2 bases short, with 24 bases between. The CDR3 contains 18 residues. The CDR3 loop reads CASSRIRVRSGIPYEQYF. The DNA of the CDR3 is TGCGCCAGCAGTCGAATTCGGGTCCGATCGGGGATCCCCTACGAGCAGTACTTC.

A single count supports this clone. The chain is built from TRBV5-1 and TRBJ2-1; 10 bases map to TRBD1. The trim removed 0 bases at V and 8 bases at J, leaving 5 bases unmatched. This CDR3 has 15 residues. Germline CDR1 reads SGHRS; CDR2 reads YFSETQ. The CDR3 is CASSLVGQGGDEQFF. Written as DNA, the CDR3 is TGCGCCAGCAGCTTGGTAGGACAGGGGGGCGATGAGCAGTTCTTC.

This clone was observed once. This chain uses TRBV21-1 with TRBJ2-2; the D call TRBD1 from the table was never checked on the DNA. TRBV21-1 is a pseudogene segment. The CDR3 runs 17 residues. Here the CDR3 DNA reads TGTGCCAGCAGCAACCGGGACAGGGGGTCTAACACCGGGGAGCTGTTTTTT. It codes for CASSNRDRGSNTGELFF.

By sample share, this clone is medium-sized. The V call is TRBV5-1, the J call TRBJ2-1, with 9 positions matching TRBD1. V lost 6 bases, J lost 2 bases, and 3 bases stayed unmatched. This CDR3 spans 14 amino acids. In germline, CDR1 is SGHRS, CDR2 YFSETQ. CDR3 loop: CASKDRGPYNEQFF. Here the CDR3 DNA reads TGCGCCAGCAAGGACAGGGGACCCTACAATGAGCAGTTCTTC.

The J gene is TRBJ2-1, the V gene TRBV7-7, with D possibly being TRBD2 (5 bases). The V end was cut by 4 bases, the J end by 10 bases, with 17 bases between. Per the germline V gene, CDR1 is SSHAT and CDR2 is FNYEAQ (reference sequence). The CDR3 runs to 14 residues. The CDR3 DNA reads TGTGCCAGCAGCTCACTAGACACCCCGTTCGAGCAGTTCTTC. Residues: CASSSLDTPFEQFF.

CDR3 amino acids: CASSLVGGEKLFF. The CDR3 nucleotides read TGTGCCAGCAGCCTGGTGGGAGGAGAAAAACTGTTTTTT. The gene calls are TRBV5-5 and TRBJ1-4, with unresolved D. Trimming removed 4 bases at V and 8 bases at J, with 12 bases between. There are 13 residues in the CDR3. The germline gives CDR1 SGHKS, CDR2 YYEKEE (reference sequence). The whole variable domain, filled in from reference TRBV5-5 and TRBJ1-4, reads DAGVTQSPTHLIKTRGQQVTLRCSPISGHKSVSWYQQVLGQGPQFIFQYYEKEERGRGNFPDRFSARQFPNYSSELNVNALLLGDSALYLCASSLVGGEKLFFGSGTQLSVL.

The chain combines TRBV24-1 with TRBJ2-1; D might be TRBD2 (5 bases). V lost 5 bases and J lost 0, with 13 bases in between. The CDR3 contains 16 residues. Germline V gene data show CDR1 as KGHDR and CDR2 as SFDVKD. The CDR3 DNA is TGTGCCACCAGTGGGATTGCGGGTAGCTCCTACAATGAGCAGTTCTTC. This encodes CATSGIAGSSYNEQFF.

J is TRBJ1-3 and V is TRBV11-2; D unclear. V was cut by 0 bases and J by 9 bases, with 9 bases left in between. The germline CDR1 and CDR2 sequences are SGHAT and FQNNGV. The CDR3 covers 13 residues. This chain's CDR3 is CASSLETLGTIYF. The CDR3, as DNA: TGTGCCAGCAGCTTAGAAACTCTTGGCACCATATATTTT.

This clone was seen only once. The chain employs TRBV6-5 and TRBJ2-7; TRBD1 aligns across 10 bases. From germline, CDR1 is MNHEY and CDR2 SVGAGI. The CDR3 loop spans 14 amino acids. V lost 4 bases, J lost 11 bases, and 11 bases stayed unmatched. The CDR3 coding sequence is TGTGCCAGCAGTTCCTCGGGACAGGGGTACAAGGAGTACTTC. Translating gives CASSSSGQGYKEYF.

This chain connects TRBV5-4 to TRBJ1-4; no reliable D call. This CDR3 region has 15 residues. Trimming removed 2 bases at V and 4 bases at J, with 12 bases between. Germline CDR1 and CDR2: SGHNT and YYREEE (reference sequence). CDR3 region: CASSFFPRDNEKLFF. In DNA, the CDR3 is TGTGCCAGCAGCTTTTTTCCTAGAGATAATGAAAAACTGTTTTTT.

The chain recombines TRBV19 with TRBJ2-4, with D tentatively TRBD2 (6 bases). Per germline, CDR1 LNHDA and CDR2 SQIVND (reference sequence). The CDR3 spans 17 residues. V lost 3 bases to trimming and J lost 6 bases, with 21 bases between them. CDR3 protein: CASSILGGAPSGNIQYF. The CDR3 DNA sequence: TGTGCCAGTAGTATTCTGGGCGGGGCCCCCTCTGGAAACATTCAGTACTTC.

This chain joins TRBV6-5 and TRBJ1-5, with a possible D match to TRBD1 (6 bases). V lost 5 bases and J 3 bases, leaving 14 bases between the germline ends. Germline assignment: CDR1 MNHEY and CDR2 SVGAGI. The CDR3 has 15 residues. The CDR3 sequence: CASSPLTGNNQPQHF. CDR3 in DNA: TGTGCCAGCAGTCCACTGACAGGAAACAATCAGCCCCAGCATTTT.

Here the CDR3 reads CSASLGGTSNQPQHF. The CDR3 region has the DNA TGCAGTGCTAGTTTGGGGGGGACGAGCAATCAGCCCCAGCATTTT. The chain links TRBV20-1 to TRBJ1-5, with D possibly being TRBD1 (5 bases). Germline lookup yields CDR1 DFQATT and CDR2 SNEGSKA (reference sequence). The CDR3 covers 15 residues. The V end lost 3 bases, the J end lost 1 base, and 13 bases lay between the germline ends.

This clone was recorded only once. The gene calls are TRBV3-1 (or the pseudogene TRBV3-2) and TRBJ1-4; D is perhaps TRBD1 (6 bases). The V end lost 4 bases, the J end lost 3 bases, and 15 bases lay between the germline ends. This CDR3 is 16 amino acids long. Germline CDR1 and CDR2: LGHDT and YNNKEL (reference sequence). The CDR3 reads CASSLRTESANEKLFF. The CDR3 DNA is TGTGCCAGCAGCCTTCGGACAGAATCAGCTAATGAAAAACTGTTTTTT.

The gene calls are TRBV27 and TRBJ1-5; 8 nucleotides agree with TRBD1. Germline-derived CDR1 and CDR2 are MNHEY and SMNVEV (reference sequence). This CDR3 is 14 amino acids long. The trim removed 2 bases at V and 7 bases at J, leaving 4 bases unmatched. The CDR3 reads CASSLQQGVQPQHF. CDR3 bases: TGTGCCAGCAGTTTACAACAGGGGGTCCAGCCCCAGCATTTT.

CDR3 bases: TGCAGCGTTCAGAGGGACAGTTCCTACGAGCAGTACTTC. This encodes CSVQRDSSYEQYF. The chain employs TRBV29-1 and TRBJ2-7, with 7 nucleotides matching TRBD1. The germline V gene encodes CDR1 SQVTM and CDR2 ANQGSEA. The CDR3 spans 13 residues. Unmatched junction bases numbered 5, after V lost 5 bases and J lost 1 base.

V and J are TRBV5-6 and TRBJ2-7; D is possibly TRBD1 (5 bases). Trimming left V 1 base short and J 4 bases short, with 9 bases between. The CDR3 runs to 13 residues. Germline-derived CDR1 and CDR2 are SGHDT and YYEEEE. The chain's CDR3 is CASSLPGLYEQYF. The CDR3 bases are TGTGCCAGCAGCTTGCCAGGGTTATACGAGCAGTACTTC.

The rearrangement joins TRBV5-1 to TRBJ2-7; TRBD1 is a possible D gene (6 bases). V lost 4 bases to trimming and J lost 6 bases, with 17 bases between them. There are 14 residues in the CDR3. Germline V lookup: CDR1 SGHRS, CDR2 YFSETQ. This CDR3 reads CASSTGQGTGEQYF. The CDR3 DNA is TGCGCCAGCAGCACAGGTCAGGGGACGGGCGAGCAGTACTTC.

The gene calls are TRBV5-1 and TRBJ2-3, with a tentative D call TRBD1 (6 bases). Trimming stripped 5 bases from V and 0 bases from J, with 16 bases between. CDR1 SGHRS and CDR2 YFSETQ come from the germline V gene. This CDR3 has 16 residues. In DNA, the CDR3 is TGCGCCAGCAGTCAACAGGGCGCCTCTAGCACAGATACGCAGTATTTT. Translation gives CASSQQGASSTDTQYF.

V gene TRBV4-1 combines with J gene TRBJ2-3; 12 nucleotides align to TRBD2. This CDR3 region has 15 residues. V was pared by 6 bases and J by 6 bases, with 7 bases of the junction left unmatched. Germline CDR1 is MGHRA and CDR2 is YSYEKL. The CDR3 here is CASRQQLAGGDTQYF. The CDR3 DNA follows: TGCGCCAGCAGGCAACAGCTAGCGGGGGGGGATACGCAGTATTTT.

The rearrangement joins TRBV15 to TRBJ2-7, with 8 bases fitting TRBD1. V trimming: 0 bases; J trimming: 6 bases; junction bases outside the gene matches: 13. From germline, CDR1 is LNHNV and CDR2 YYDKDF (reference sequence). The CDR3 is made up of 17 amino acids. The CDR3 spells CATSRDIPDRGISEQYF. In DNA form, the CDR3 reads TGTGCCACCAGCAGAGATATCCCCGACAGGGGAATATCCGAGCAGTACTTC. Supplemented by reference TRBV15 and TRBJ2-7, the full variable domain reads DAMVIQNPRYQVTQFGKPVTLSCSQTLNHNVMYWYQQKSSQAPKLLFHYYDKDFNNEADTPDNFQSRRPNTSFCFLDIRSPGLGDTAMYLCATSRDIPDRGISEQYFGPGTRLTVT.

The chain couples TRBV11-2 to TRBJ1-2; D not resolved. V lost 5 bases and J 6 bases, leaving 13 bases between the germline ends. There are 13 residues in the CDR3. Germline values: CDR1 SGHAT, CDR2 FQNNGV. The CDR3 region has the DNA TGTGCCAGCAGCCCGGGGAGACTTAATGGCTACACCTTC. This translates into CASSPGRLNGYTF.

The rearrangement joins TRBV27 to TRBJ2-1, with TRBD1 as a possible D gene (5 bases). The CDR3 is 15 amino acids. Germline CDR1 is MNHEY and CDR2 is SMNVEV (reference sequence). The V end was cut by 1 base, the J end by 4 bases, with 11 bases between. CDR3 DNA sequence: TGTGCCAGCAGTTTATTATCCAGGGTGTACAATGAGCAGTTCTTC. Protein sequence: CASSLLSRVYNEQFF.

V usage is TRBV5-1 and J usage is TRBJ2-6, with D perhaps TRBD1 (6 bases). Germline CDR1 is SGHRS and CDR2 is YFSETQ. This CDR3 spans 15 amino acids. Trimming shortened V by 6 bases and J by 2 bases, and 12 bases separated the two germline ends. Here the CDR3 DNA reads TGCGCCAGCATGGTAGGGGGTACTGGGGCCAACGTCCTGACTTTC. Protein product: CASMVGGTGANVLTF.

The chain recombines TRBV3-1 (or the pseudogene TRBV3-2) with TRBJ1-1; D uncertain. The V gene lost 2 bases and the J gene lost 2 bases, with 3 bases spanning the gap. Germline values: CDR1 LGHDT, CDR2 YNNKEL (reference sequence). The CDR3 is 12 residues long. In DNA, the CDR3 is TGTGCCAGCAGCCAACTAAACACTGAAGCTTTCTTT. It encodes CASSQLNTEAFF.

The rearrangement links TRBV11-1 to TRBJ2-5, with 8 positions matching TRBD1. The CDR3 totals 14 residues. Looked up from germline, CDR1 is SGHAT and CDR2 is FQDESV (reference sequence). V dropped 4 bases and J dropped 8; count of bases not matched to a gene: 9. CDR3 nucleotide sequence: TGTGCCAGCAGCTCCCGCGGACAGGGAGGCACCCAGTACTTC. Translating it yields CASSSRGQGGTQYF.

The V and J genes are TRBV19 and TRBJ1-2, with 7 bases that match TRBD1. The CDR3 consists of 15 residues. The germline V gene encodes CDR1 LNHDA and CDR2 SQIVND (reference sequence). Losses at the gene ends were 4 bases for V and 4 bases for J; bases not matched to a gene: 9. For the CDR3, the DNA is TGTGCCAGTAGTAGGGTTCAGGGGGAATCCTATGGCTACACCTTC. It yields the protein CASSRVQGESYGYTF.

V and J are TRBV5-8 and TRBJ2-1; D call uncertain. The ends were cut back, 8 bases at V and 4 bases at J, with 16 bases in the middle. This CDR3 spans 14 amino acids. Germline V lookup: CDR1 SGHTS, CDR2 YDEGEE. The CDR3 nucleotides are TGTGCCAGACCCGACTCACATACGTACAATGAGCAGTTCTTC. This codes for CARPDSHTYNEQFF.

The gene calls are TRBV6-4 and TRBJ2-7, with a tentative D call TRBD1 (5 bases). Germline lookup yields CDR1 MRHNA and CDR2 SNTAGT. The V end was cut by 2 bases, the J end by 2 bases, with 10 bases between. The CDR3 sequence is 14 residues long. CDR3 sequence: CASSDRGHTYEQYF. CDR3 DNA: TGTGCCAGCAGTGACAGGGGCCATACCTACGAGCAGTACTTC.